One TCR beta chain is described in this entry. The method was immunoSEQ multiplex PCR; TCRdb's version includes in-frame clones alone and lacks a portion of them. The repertoire holds about 350,000 clones, 65% to 90% seen once, with just over 7% in the top ten. The sample belongs to a study of blood T cell repertoires in COVID-19. Material for sequencing was peripheral blood. The receptor comes from a woman aged 60-70 years with COVID-19, enrolled during active disease.

CDR3 region: CASSLSPGTGTSYEQYF. For the CDR3, the DNA is TGTGCCAGCAGCTTAAGTCCCGGGACAGGGACCTCCTACGAGCAGTACTTC. The rearrangement uses TRBV5-6 and TRBJ2-7; 9 bases line up with TRBD1. Unmatched junction bases numbered 9, after V lost 2 bases and J lost 0 bases. The CDR3 runs 17 residues. The V gene's germline CDR1 is SGHDT and CDR2 YYEEEE.